Each of the 21 T cell receptor beta chains below was sequenced from the same sample in a study of T cells after yellow fever vaccination. TCRdb used MiXCR to reprocess the 5' RACE reads, holding one entry per CDR3 protein. The table has over 150,000 distinct CDR3 sequences, around 7.3% seen once. Material: CD4+ T cells sorted from PBMCs, obtained 5 days after the first yellow fever vaccination. The receptors here all came from a man younger than 30 who received the YFV17D yellow fever vaccine.

This clonotype was seen at least ten times. The J gene is TRBJ1-4, the V gene TRBV2; TRBD1 agrees at 7 bases. The CDR3 loop spans 14 amino acids. V shed 8 bases and J 8 bases; nucleotides not matched to a gene: 11. Germline V CDR1 and CDR2: SNHLY, FYNNEI. In DNA, the CDR3 is TGTGCCAGCGGCGCTGACAGGGTACGGGAAAAACTGTTTTTT. This codes for CASGADRVREKLFF. Full variable domain (missing parts from reference TRBV2 and TRBJ1-4): EPEVTQTPSHQVTQMGQEVILRCVPISNHLYFYWYRQILGQKVEFLVSFYNNEISEKSEIFDDQFSVERPDGSNFTLKIRSTKLEDSAMYFCASGADRVREKLFFGSGTQLSVL.

This clonotype was counted ten times or more. V gene TRBV20-1 combines with J gene TRBJ2-3; TRBD1 matches 10 bases. Germline CDR1 reads DFQATT; CDR2 reads SNEGSKA (reference sequence). The CDR3 consists of 14 residues. The J segment lost 2 bases and the V segment lost 6 bases, leaving 5 bases of the junction unmatched. CDR3 DNA sequence: TGCAGTGCCCGACAGGGGGCCTTCACAGATACGCAGTATTTT. It is translated as CSARQGAFTDTQYF.

This clonotype showed up many times. The chain employs TRBV4-3 and TRBJ2-1; the D gene is possibly TRBD1 (5 bases). Germline lookup yields CDR1 LGHNA and CDR2 YSLEER. CDR3 length equals 14 residues. The V end was cut by 4 bases, the J end by 8 bases, with 15 bases between. CDR3 coding DNA: TGCGCCAGCAGCCTTGAGTTACAGGCTGATGAGCAGTTCTTC. The encoded protein is CASSLELQADEQFF.

The table lists this clonotype with many counts. The chain combines TRBV5-1 with TRBJ2-1; D is perhaps TRBD2 (7 bases). The length of the CDR3 is 15 residues. Germline values: CDR1 SGHRS, CDR2 YFSETQ. V was pared by 2 bases and J by 12 bases, with 21 bases between. The CDR3 region is CASSFGQTSPARQFF. The CDR3 DNA reads TGCGCCAGCAGCTTCGGACAGACTAGCCCTGCTAGGCAGTTCTTC.

This clonotype was seen at least ten times. This chain connects TRBV4-2 to TRBJ2-7, with 7 bases identical to TRBD1. Germline trimming cut 0 bases from V and 7 bases from J; bases unmatched to any gene: 6. This CDR3 has 14 residues. Germline V lookup: CDR1 LGHNA, CDR2 YNFKEQ. CDR3 sequence: CASSQDRGIGEQYF. CDR3 bases: TGTGCCAGCAGCCAAGACAGGGGGATAGGGGAGCAGTACTTC.

This clonotype was seen repeatedly, ten times or more. CDR3 sequence reads: CASSAEGGSGNTIYF. The CDR3 DNA is TGTGCCAGCAGTGCGGAGGGTGGCTCTGGAAACACCATATATTTT. The J gene is TRBJ1-3, the V gene TRBV6-1; D remains unclear. CDR1 is MNHNS, CDR2 SASEGT, per germline. This CDR3 comprises 15 residues. V lost 4 bases and J lost 0, with 10 bases in between.

The genes are TRBV5-1 and TRBJ2-2, with TRBD1 as a possible D gene (7 bases). CDR1 SGHRS and CDR2 YFSETQ come from the germline V gene. Trimming removed 0 bases from V and 5 bases from J, with 17 bases in between. The CDR3 is 17 amino acids. CDR3 DNA: TGCGCCAGCAGCTTGGAGGGACTCCCAGGGGGGACCGGGGAGCTGTTTTTT. It specifies CASSLEGLPGGTGELFF.

The V and J genes are TRBV5-1 and TRBJ2-1; D is possibly TRBD2 (5 bases). Germline V gives CDR1 SGHRS, CDR2 YFSETQ. The ends were cut back, 2 bases at V and 4 bases at J, with 7 bases in the middle. There are 13 residues in the CDR3. The CDR3 is CASSFTSYNEQFF. DNA of the CDR3: TGCGCCAGCAGCTTCACTAGTTACAATGAGCAGTTCTTC.

This clonotype was detected many times. The chain links TRBV11-2 to TRBJ2-3, with TRBD1 matching over 7 bases. Per germline, CDR1 SGHAT and CDR2 FQNNGV. J was trimmed by 5 bases and V by 5 bases; bases with no gene match: 7. The CDR3 has 14 residues. The CDR3 DNA reads as TGTGCCAGCAGCCTCGACAGGGAACTAGATACGCAGTATTTT. It translates to CASSLDRELDTQYF.

At least ten counts were recorded for this clonotype. J is TRBJ2-3 and V is TRBV6-1, with D tentatively TRBD2 (6 bases). CDR3 length equals 15 residues. Germline V gives CDR1 MNHNS, CDR2 SASEGT. The V gene lost 6 bases and the J gene lost 4 bases, with 17 bases spanning the gap. CDR3 protein: CASSRGLGRSDTQYF. The CDR3 coding sequence is TGTGCCAGCAGCCGGGGCTTGGGGAGGTCAGATACGCAGTATTTT.

This rearrangement joins TRBV19 to TRBJ1-1; D not resolved. The CDR3 is 16 residues long. Between the trimmed V and J ends, which lost 4 bases and 1 base, there was a span of 16 bases. Per germline, CDR1 LNHDA and CDR2 SQIVND (reference sequence). In DNA, the CDR3 is TGTGCCAGTAGTAAGTTGGGTTGGGTCCGGAACACTGAAGCTTTCTTT. Translated, it gives CASSKLGWVRNTEAFF. The full variable domain, with the rest looked up from reference TRBV19 and TRBJ1-1, is DGGITQSPKYLFRKEGQNVTLSCEQNLNHDAMYWYRQDPGQGLRLIYYSQIVNDFQKGDIAEGYSVSREKKESFPLTVTSAQKNPTAFYLCASSKLGWVRNTEAFFGQGTRLTVV.

The genes are TRBV18 and TRBJ2-6, with a possible D match to TRBD2 (7 bases). Trimming removed 10 bases from V and 2 bases from J, with 15 bases in between. CDR1 is KGHSH, CDR2 LQKENI, per germline. This CDR3 comprises 15 residues. The CDR3 coding sequence is TGTGCCACCTGCCCGGGGGGCCCTGGGGCCAACGTCCTGACTTTC. It codes for CATCPGGPGANVLTF.

The chain links TRBV4-2 to TRBJ2-1, with D possibly matching TRBD2 (7 bases). Germline assignment: CDR1 LGHNA and CDR2 YNFKEQ. The CDR3 runs to 18 residues. Trimming took off 1 base at V and 4 bases at J, with 20 bases between the two ends. The CDR3 is CASSQAAGALKQYNEQFF. For the CDR3, the DNA is TGTGCCAGCAGCCAAGCTGCGGGGGCACTAAAGCAATACAATGAGCAGTTCTTC.

The table lists this clonotype with many counts. The chain has TRBV6-4 and TRBJ2-1; 9 bases match TRBD2. There are 16 residues in the CDR3. J was trimmed by 9 bases and V by 0 bases; bases with no gene match: 9. Germline V gene lookup returns CDR1 MRHNA and CDR2 SNTAGT. The CDR3 protein is CASSDSIAGVHGEQFF. The DNA of the CDR3 is TGTGCCAGCAGTGACTCGATAGCGGGGGTCCACGGTGAGCAGTTCTTC.

The rearrangement links TRBV6-5 to TRBJ1-1; D possibly corresponds to TRBD1 (6 bases). The V end was cut by 1 base, the J end by 11 bases, with 11 bases between. CDR3 size: 12 residues. CDR1 is MNHEY, CDR2 SVGAGI, per germline. The CDR3 reads CASSYFRGEAFF. The CDR3 region has the DNA TGTGCCAGCAGTTACTTCAGGGGTGAGGCTTTCTTT.

Notes on this clonotype: The junction and the germline gene differ at one end; a read error may be behind it. The V gene is TRBV20-1, the J gene TRBJ1-1; weak D call: TRBD1 (6 bases). This CDR3 has 13 residues. Germline V lookup: CDR1 DFQATT, CDR2 SNEGSKA (reference sequence). CDR3 sequence: CSAPDRTIGETFF. In DNA, the CDR3 is TGCAGTGCTCCTGACAGGACCATCGGTGAAACTTTCTTT.

This clonotype was observed a few times. The chain joins TRBV20-1 to TRBJ2-1; D is unresolved. The CDR3 sequence is 13 residues long. Germline CDR1 DFQATT, CDR2 SNEGSKA (reference sequence). Trimming removed 3 bases from V and 6 bases from J, with 12 bases in between. The CDR3 nucleotides read TGCAGTGCTAGGTCGGTAGCTACCAATGAGCAGTTCTTC. Residues: CSARSVATNEQFF.

This clonotype was detected ten times or more. V is TRBV6-2 or TRBV6-3 and J is TRBJ2-7; D is uncertain. V was pared by 2 bases and J by 4 bases, with 12 bases between. This CDR3 is 14 amino acids long. Germline CDR1 and CDR2: MNHEY and SVGEGT. The CDR3 sequence: CASSYKGSYYEQYF. Here the CDR3 DNA reads TGTGCCAGCAGTTACAAGGGCAGCTATTACGAGCAGTACTTC.

Points on this clonotype: A much larger clone lies a single base off, so this may be a read error. The CDR3 DNA reads TGTGCCAGCCGCACCGGGACAAGTTCACCCCTCCACTTT. Its protein product is CASRTGTSSPLHF. The J gene is TRBJ1-6, the V gene TRBV6-2 or TRBV6-3, with D perhaps matching TRBD1 (6 bases). The CDR3 runs 13 residues. The germline CDR1 and CDR2 sequences are MNHEY and SVGEGT. Trimming took 8 bases from V and 9 from J, leaving 14 bases between them.

The chain couples TRBV7-2 to TRBJ2-5, with 9 bases identical to TRBD2. After removal of 3 bases from V and 5 bases from J, the junction contained 7 bases not matched to a gene. The germline V gene encodes CDR1 SGHTA and CDR2 FQGNSA. The CDR3 contains 15 residues. The CDR3 DNA reads as TGTGCCAGCAGCTTTAGCGGGGGCTTTGGGGAGACCCAGTACTTC. The encoded protein is CASSFSGGFGETQYF.

V gene TRBV20-1 combines with J gene TRBJ2-3; 9 bases match TRBD2. CDR1 is DFQATT and CDR2 is SNEGSKA in the germline V gene (reference sequence). The CDR3 covers 18 residues. After removal of 0 bases from V and 2 bases from J, the junction contained 12 bases not matched to a gene. The CDR3 protein is CSARDLPGTSGFTDTQYF. The CDR3 DNA is TGCAGTGCTAGAGATCTGCCGGGTACTAGCGGGTTCACAGATACGCAGTATTTT.